These 10 T cell receptor beta chains share one sample of origin, sequenced in a study of T-cell memory formation after mild COVID-19. TCRdb re-called the 5' RACE reads through MiXCR, storing one row per CDR3 protein. The sample holds approximately 430,000 distinct CDR3 sequences; 20% to 30% are singletons and the top ten take under 15%. Material: PBMCs or a T cell subset sorted from them (not recorded which). The receptors originated from an adult woman who had mild COVID-19 (a few samples of this study predate the infection). Cell type and time point are not known.

This clonotype was detected a few times. The chain is built from TRBV15 and TRBJ1-5; D is unresolved. This CDR3 has 17 residues. From germline, CDR1 is LNHNV and CDR2 YYDKDF (reference sequence). V gave up 1 base and J gave up 0 bases, with 13 bases separating them. Here the CDR3 DNA reads TGTGCCACCAGCAGAGTCCCGCAGCCCTATAGCAATCAGCCCCAGCATTTT. Its translation: CATSRVPQPYSNQPQHF. The variable domain in full, with the rest retrieved from reference TRBV15 and TRBJ1-5, is DAMVIQNPRYQVTQFGKPVTLSCSQTLNHNVMYWYQQKSSQAPKLLFHYYDKDFNNEADTPDNFQSRRPNTSFCFLDIRSPGLGDTAMYLCATSRVPQPYSNQPQHFGDGTRLSIL.

The CDR3 loop is CASSQVKSGFEETQYF. CDR3 DNA sequence: TGTGCCAGCAGCCAAGTCAAGTCAGGGTTCGAAGAGACCCAGTACTTC. The V and J genes are TRBV4-2 and TRBJ2-5; maybe TRBD1 (5 bases). Per germline, CDR1 LGHNA and CDR2 YNFKEQ. Trimming shortened V by 1 base and J by 3 bases, and 15 bases separated the two germline ends. The CDR3 spans 16 residues.

The chain couples TRBV18 to TRBJ2-7, with D perhaps matching TRBD2 (7 bases). Germline V gives CDR1 KGHSH, CDR2 LQKENI. V shed 5 bases and J shed 5 bases, with 16 bases lying between them. The CDR3 is 14 amino acids. This CDR3 is CASSSGTPQDEQYF. The DNA for the CDR3 is TGTGCCAGCTCAAGCGGGACACCCCAGGACGAGCAGTACTTC.

This clonotype was detected only a few times. The CDR3 bases are TGTGCCAGCAGCCAAGATAGGCACGGGGAGCTGTTTTTT. Translating gives CASSQDRHGELFF. The rearrangement uses TRBV3-1 and TRBJ2-2; unclear D gene. Germline V CDR1 and CDR2: LGHDT, YNNKEL (reference sequence). Trimming pared 0 bases from V and 7 bases from J, leaving 6 bases between. This CDR3 spans 13 amino acids.

V is TRBV7-3 and J is TRBJ2-5; 7 nucleotides align to TRBD2. The CDR3 is 16 residues long. The germline V gene encodes CDR1 SGHTA and CDR2 FQGTGA. V was clipped by 0 bases and J by 5 bases; unmatched bases: 9. In DNA, the CDR3 is TGTGCCAGCAGCTTAACGGGGACTACCAGCGGGGAGACCCAGTACTTC. Residues: CASSLTGTTSGETQYF.

The V gene is TRBV11-2, the J gene TRBJ2-1; the D gene could be TRBD1 or TRBD2 (6 bases each). V was clipped by 0 bases and J by 7 bases, with 13 bases between them. The germline CDR1 and CDR2 sequences are SGHAT and FQNNGV. There are 15 residues in the CDR3. CDR3 residues: CASSLDKGGWNEQFF. CDR3 sequence (DNA): TGTGCCAGCAGCTTAGATAAGGGGGGCTGGAATGAGCAGTTCTTC. The variable domain in full, with the rest retrieved from reference TRBV11-2 and TRBJ2-1, is EAGVAQSPRYKIIEKRQSVAFWCNPISGHATLYWYQQILGQGPKLLIQFQNNGVVDDSQLPKDRFSAERLKGVDSTLKIQPAKLEDSAVYLCASSLDKGGWNEQFFGPGTRLTVL.

This chain uses TRBV6-2 or TRBV6-3 with TRBJ2-4; TRBD2 agrees at 12 bases. This CDR3 region has 15 residues. Germline CDR1 MNHEY, CDR2 SVGEGT. V lost 7 bases, J lost 2 bases, and 3 bases stayed unmatched. The CDR3 reads CASTLAGGPKNIQYF. CDR3 DNA: TGTGCCAGCACACTAGCGGGAGGTCCCAAAAACATTCAGTACTTC.

This clonotype was seen a few times. V is TRBV6-6 and J is TRBJ2-7, with 7 bases aligning to TRBD1. CDR1 MNHNY and CDR2 SVGAGI come from the germline V gene (reference sequence). The V gene end was trimmed by 9 bases and the J gene end by 5 bases; junction bases not matched to a gene: 13. The CDR3 has 14 residues. The CDR3 is CASRSTGNTHEQYF. The CDR3 DNA reads TGTGCCAGTAGATCGACAGGGAACACCCACGAGCAGTACTTC.

The table lists this clonotype with many counts. The V call is TRBV12-3 or TRBV12-4, the J call TRBJ1-2, with D perhaps TRBD1 (5 bases). Deletions cut 6 bases from V and 5 bases from J, with 10 bases between. This CDR3 contains 12 residues. CDR3 region: CASRAGGYGYTF. The CDR3 DNA is TGTGCCAGCAGAGCCGGGGGGTATGGCTACACCTTC.

This clonotype was detected only a few times. In DNA form, the CDR3 reads TGTGCCAGCAGTTACCCAGGTATGAACACTGAAGCTTTCTTT. It translates to CASSYPGMNTEAFF. The V call is TRBV6-6, the J call TRBJ1-1; no definite D call. The ends were cut back, 2 bases at V and 0 bases at J, with 7 bases in the middle. This CDR3 region has 14 residues. Germline CDR1 and CDR2: MNHNY and SVGAGI (reference sequence).